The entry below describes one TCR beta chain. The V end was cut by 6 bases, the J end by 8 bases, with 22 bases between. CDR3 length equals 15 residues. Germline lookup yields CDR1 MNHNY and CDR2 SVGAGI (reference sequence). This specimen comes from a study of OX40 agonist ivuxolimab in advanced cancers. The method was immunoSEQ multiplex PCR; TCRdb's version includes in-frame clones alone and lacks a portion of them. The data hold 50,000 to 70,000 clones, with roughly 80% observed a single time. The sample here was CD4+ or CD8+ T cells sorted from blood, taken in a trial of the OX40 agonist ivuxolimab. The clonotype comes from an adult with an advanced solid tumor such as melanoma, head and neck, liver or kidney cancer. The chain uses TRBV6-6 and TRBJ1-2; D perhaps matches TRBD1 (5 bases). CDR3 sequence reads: CASSLKGTSRTGYTF. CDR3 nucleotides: TGTGCCAGCAGCCTAAAGGGGACTTCCCGAACCGGCTACACCTTC.